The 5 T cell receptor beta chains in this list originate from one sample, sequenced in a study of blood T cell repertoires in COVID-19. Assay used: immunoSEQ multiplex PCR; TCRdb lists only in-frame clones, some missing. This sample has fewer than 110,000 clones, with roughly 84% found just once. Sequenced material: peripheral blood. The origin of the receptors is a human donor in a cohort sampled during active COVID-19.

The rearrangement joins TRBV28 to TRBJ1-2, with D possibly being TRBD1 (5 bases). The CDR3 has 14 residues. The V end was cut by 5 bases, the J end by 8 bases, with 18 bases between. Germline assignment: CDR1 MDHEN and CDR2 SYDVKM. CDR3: CASSTGTAWFGYTF. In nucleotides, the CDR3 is TGTGCCAGCAGTACTGGGACTGCCTGGTTCGGCTACACCTTC.

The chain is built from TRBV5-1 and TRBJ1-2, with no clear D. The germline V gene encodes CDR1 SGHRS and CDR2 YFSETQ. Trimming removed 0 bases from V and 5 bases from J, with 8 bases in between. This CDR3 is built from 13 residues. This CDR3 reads CASSLGQHYGYTF. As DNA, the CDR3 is TGCGCCAGCAGCTTGGGACAACATTATGGCTACACCTTC.

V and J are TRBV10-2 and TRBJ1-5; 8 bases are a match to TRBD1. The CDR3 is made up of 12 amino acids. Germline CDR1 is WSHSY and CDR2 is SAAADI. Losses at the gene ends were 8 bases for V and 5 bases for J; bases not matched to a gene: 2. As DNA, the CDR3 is TGCGCCAGCCAGACAGGGGATCAGCCCCAGCATTTT. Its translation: CASQTGDQPQHF.

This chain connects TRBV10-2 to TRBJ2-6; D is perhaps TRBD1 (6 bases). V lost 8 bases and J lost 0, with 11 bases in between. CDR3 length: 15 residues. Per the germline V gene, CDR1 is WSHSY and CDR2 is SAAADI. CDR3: CASRRDNSGANVLTF. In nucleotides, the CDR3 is TGCGCCAGCCGACGGGACAACTCTGGGGCCAACGTCCTGACTTTC.

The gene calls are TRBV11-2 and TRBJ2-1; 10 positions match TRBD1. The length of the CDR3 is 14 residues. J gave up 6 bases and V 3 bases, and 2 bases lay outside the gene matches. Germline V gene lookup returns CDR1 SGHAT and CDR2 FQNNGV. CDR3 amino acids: CASSLGQGSNEQFF. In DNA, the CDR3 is TGTGCCAGCAGCTTGGGACAGGGGAGCAATGAGCAGTTCTTC. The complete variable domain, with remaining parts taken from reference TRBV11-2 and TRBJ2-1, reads EAGVAQSPRYKIIEKRQSVAFWCNPISGHATLYWYQQILGQGPKLLIQFQNNGVVDDSQLPKDRFSAERLKGVDSTLKIQPAKLEDSAVYLCASSLGQGSNEQFFGPGTRLTVL.